The clone carrying this T cell receptor beta chain has more than one count but fewer than ten. Its specificity is unknown. The data originate from a study of T cells in Graves' hyperthyroidism and ophthalmopathy. CDR3 size: 14 residues. Germline assignment: CDR1 MDHEN and CDR2 SYDVKM. V shed 2 bases, J shed 12 bases, and the junction held 9 bases outside the gene matches. General study findings and limits: Ophthalmopathy cases were set apart from stable hyperthyroidism by a 13 V-J model.

In the ophthalmopathy cohort, Clinical Activity Score was at least 3, NOSPECS grade at least 4, and duration under 3 months. Amplification of TCR beta CDR3 regions was performed using RNA transcripts as template. Carried out on the TCR CDR3, a first-round RT-PCR used the HTBI primer set. TCRdb used MiXCR to reprocess the multiplex PCR reads, holding one entry per CDR3 protein. The sample contains more than 350,000 distinct CDR3 sequences, 12% to 15% of which appear only once. The sequencing sample was made of blood. This TCR came from a woman aged 55-70 years with Graves' ophthalmopathy. This chain connects TRBV28 to TRBJ1-4; TRBD1 matches 7 bases. CDR3 in amino acids: CASSLRGRGRELFF. As DNA, the CDR3 is TGTGCCAGCAGTTTAAGGGGGCGGGGGCGCGAACTGTTTTTT.